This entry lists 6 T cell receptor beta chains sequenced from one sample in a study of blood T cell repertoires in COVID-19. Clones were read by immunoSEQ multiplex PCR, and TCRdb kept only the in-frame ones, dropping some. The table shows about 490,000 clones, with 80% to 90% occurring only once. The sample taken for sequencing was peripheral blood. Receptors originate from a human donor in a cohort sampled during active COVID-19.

The CDR3 bases are TGTGCCAGCAGCCCATCCGGGTACGAGCAGTACTTC. As protein: CASSPSGYEQYF. The chain combines TRBV25-1 with TRBJ2-7; D not resolved. V was shortened by 6 bases and J by 4 bases, with 10 bases between the two germline ends. The CDR3 runs 12 residues. The germline V gene encodes CDR1 MGHDK and CDR2 SYGVNS.

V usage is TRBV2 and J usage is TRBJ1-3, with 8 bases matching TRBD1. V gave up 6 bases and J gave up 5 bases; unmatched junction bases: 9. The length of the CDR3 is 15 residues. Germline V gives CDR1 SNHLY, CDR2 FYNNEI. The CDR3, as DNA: TGTGCCAGCAGACTTGGACAGGGTAGTAGAAACACCATATATTTT. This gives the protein CASRLGQGSRNTIYF.

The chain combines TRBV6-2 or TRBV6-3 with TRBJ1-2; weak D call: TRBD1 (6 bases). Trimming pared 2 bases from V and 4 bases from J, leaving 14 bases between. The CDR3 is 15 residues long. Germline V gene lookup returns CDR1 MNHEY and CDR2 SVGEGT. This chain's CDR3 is CASSYPPSGAYGYTF. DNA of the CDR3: TGTGCCAGCAGTTACCCTCCCTCAGGGGCCTATGGCTACACCTTC.

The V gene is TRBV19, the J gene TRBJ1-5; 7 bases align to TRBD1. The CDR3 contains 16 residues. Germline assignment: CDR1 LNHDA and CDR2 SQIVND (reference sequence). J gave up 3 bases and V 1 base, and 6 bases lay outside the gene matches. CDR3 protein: CASSIGTGVPNQPQHF. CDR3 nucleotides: TGTGCCAGTAGTATAGGTACAGGGGTTCCCAATCAGCCCCAGCATTTT.

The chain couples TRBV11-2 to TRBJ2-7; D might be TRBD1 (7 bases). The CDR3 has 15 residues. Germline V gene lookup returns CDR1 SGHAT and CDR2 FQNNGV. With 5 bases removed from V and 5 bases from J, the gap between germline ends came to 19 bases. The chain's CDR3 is CASSTDQGGLDEQYF. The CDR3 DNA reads TGTGCCAGCAGCACAGATCAGGGGGGATTGGACGAGCAGTACTTC.

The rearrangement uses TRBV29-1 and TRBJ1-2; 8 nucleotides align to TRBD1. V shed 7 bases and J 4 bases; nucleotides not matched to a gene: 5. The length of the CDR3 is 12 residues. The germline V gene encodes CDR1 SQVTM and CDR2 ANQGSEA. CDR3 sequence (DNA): TGCAGCGCCGCCGGACAGGGCTATGGCTACACCTTC. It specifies CSAAGQGYGYTF.